The 26 T cell receptor beta chains below all came from one sample that was sequenced in a study of identifying expanded T cells in peripheral blood. TCRdb's table, derived via immunoSEQ multiplex PCR, lists solely in-frame clones and lacks some. The profile shows fewer than 110,000 clones, roughly nine tenths of them singletons. The sample consisted of blood. These receptors originate from a person aged 18 to 75 in good health.

The chain couples TRBV28 to TRBJ1-2, with D unclear. This CDR3 comprises 16 residues. Germline CDR1 reads MDHEN; CDR2 reads SYDVKM. Trimming removed 1 base from V and 2 bases from J, with 14 bases in between. Here the CDR3 reads CASSLSWRLGNYGYTF. The CDR3 DNA sequence: TGTGCCAGCAGTTTATCTTGGAGGCTCGGGAACTATGGCTACACCTTC.

This sequence joins TRBV11-2 and TRBJ2-3; 15 nucleotides agree with TRBD2. In germline, CDR1 is SGHAT, CDR2 FQNNGV. The CDR3 is 16 residues long. Trimming cost V 4 bases and J 6 bases; bases outside gene matches: 5. Written as DNA, the CDR3 is TGTGCCAGCAGCTCCGGACTAGCGGGGGGGTTTGATACGCAGTATTTT. It specifies CASSSGLAGGFDTQYF.

The chain joins TRBV4-3 to TRBJ2-1, with unresolved D. CDR3 size: 13 residues. From germline, CDR1 is LGHNA and CDR2 YSLEER. V lost 0 bases and J lost 7, with 7 bases in between. CDR3: CASSQDMRNEQFF. As DNA, the CDR3 is TGCGCCAGCAGCCAAGATATGCGGAATGAGCAGTTCTTC.

DNA for the CDR3: TGTGCCAGCACTATATTAACAGGCTCTGGAAACACCATATATTTT. Its protein is CASTILTGSGNTIYF. The chain is built from TRBV6-1 and TRBJ1-3; possible D gene TRBD1, 5 bases. This CDR3 contains 15 residues. The germline gives CDR1 MNHNS, CDR2 SASEGT. The V end lost 7 bases, the J end lost 0 bases, and 13 bases lay between the germline ends.

This clone was seen just once. The rearrangement links TRBV4-2 to TRBJ2-4; D is unclear. Trimming took 5 bases from V and 5 from J, leaving 10 bases between them. Germline V lookup: CDR1 LGHNA, CDR2 YNFKEQ. The CDR3 has 13 residues. CDR3: CASSSTDQNIQYF. As DNA, the CDR3 is TGTGCCAGCAGCTCCACCGACCAAAACATTCAGTACTTC.

This clone showed up just a few times. This chain links TRBV28 with TRBJ1-5, with D unresolved. From germline, CDR1 is MDHEN and CDR2 SYDVKM. V shed 3 bases and J shed 4 bases, with 7 bases lying between them. The CDR3 extends over 13 amino acids. CDR3 nucleotides: TGTGCCAGCAGTTTCGCCAGGAATCAGCCCCAGCATTTT. Protein product: CASSFARNQPQHF.

This clone was seen only a few times. The chain combines TRBV6-5 with TRBJ1-5; D not certain. V lost 2 bases to trimming and J lost 2 bases, with 4 bases between them. The CDR3 length is 13 residues. Germline-derived CDR1 and CDR2 are MNHEY and SVGAGI. The CDR3, as DNA: TGTGCCAGCAGTTACGGCGGCAATCAGCCCCAGCATTTT. This encodes CASSYGGNQPQHF.

This chain joins TRBV18 and TRBJ2-7, with D tentatively TRBD1 or TRBD2 (7 bases each). The V gene's germline CDR1 is KGHSH and CDR2 LQKENI. V was trimmed by 3 bases and J by 0 bases, leaving 18 bases between them. The CDR3 is 17 amino acids. CDR3 in amino acids: CASSPLSGGQSSYEQYF. The DNA of the CDR3 is TGTGCCAGCTCACCGCTTTCGGGGGGACAGAGCTCCTACGAGCAGTACTTC.

V usage is TRBV7-2 and J usage is TRBJ2-2, with TRBD2 matching over 8 bases. CDR1 SGHTA and CDR2 FQGNSA come from the germline V gene. The CDR3 is made up of 17 amino acids. V trimming: 4 bases; J trimming: 6 bases; junction bases outside the gene matches: 13. CDR3 protein: CASSYKSGGFFSGELFF. The CDR3 nucleotides are TGTGCCAGCAGCTATAAAAGCGGGGGCTTTTTTTCCGGGGAGCTGTTTTTT.

J is TRBJ2-1 and V is TRBV19; maybe TRBD2 (5 bases). Germline V gene lookup returns CDR1 LNHDA and CDR2 SQIVND (reference sequence). Trimming left V 2 bases short and J 5 bases short, with 13 bases between. The CDR3 has 15 amino acids. DNA for the CDR3: TGTGCCAGTAGTATAAGGCTGCTAGCTCACAATGAGCAGTTCTTC. Amino acids: CASSIRLLAHNEQFF.

This clone has a single count. V is TRBV9 and J is TRBJ2-5; weak D call: TRBD2 (5 bases). In germline, CDR1 is SGDLS, CDR2 YYNGEE. V lost 3 bases and J 8 bases, leaving 8 bases between the germline ends. The length of the CDR3 is 11 residues. The CDR3 coding sequence is TGTGCCAGCAGCGATGGACTTACCCAGTACTTC. Amino acids: CASSDGLTQYF.

The chain links TRBV4-3 to TRBJ2-7; the D is unclear. Germline CDR1 is LGHNA and CDR2 is YSLEER. CDR3 length: 14 residues. Trimming took off 1 base at V and 4 bases at J, with 11 bases between the two ends. CDR3 in DNA: TGCGCCAGCAGCCAAGGATTCGCTGGGTACGAGCAGTACTTC. Amino acid sequence: CASSQGFAGYEQYF.

This chain connects TRBV9 to TRBJ2-4; 7 nucleotides match TRBD2. Per germline, CDR1 SGDLS and CDR2 YYNGEE. V shed 0 bases, J shed 1 base, and the junction held 4 bases outside the gene matches. The CDR3 is 16 amino acids. This CDR3 reads CASSVGSAGAKNIQYF. The CDR3 nucleotides read TGTGCCAGCAGCGTAGGATCAGCGGGGGCCAAAAACATTCAGTACTTC.

The chain has TRBV7-2 and TRBJ2-7; 7 nucleotides agree with TRBD1. This CDR3 has 14 residues. Unmatched junction bases numbered 7, after V lost 5 bases and J lost 3 bases. Germline V gene data show CDR1 as SGHTA and CDR2 as FQGNSA. CDR3 region: CASSPAGGRYEQYF. The DNA of the CDR3 is TGTGCCAGCAGCCCCGCAGGGGGTCGCTACGAGCAGTACTTC. Complete variable domain (other parts from reference TRBV7-2 and TRBJ2-7): GAGVSQSPSNKVTEKGKDVELRCDPISGHTALYWYRQSLGQGLEFLIYFQGNSAPDKSGLPSDRFSAERTGGSVSTLTIQRTQQEDSAVYLCASSPAGGRYEQYFGPGTRLTVT.

This clone was observed a few times. V is TRBV19 and J is TRBJ2-1; 9 nucleotides agree with TRBD1. The CDR3 is made up of 12 amino acids. Germline CDR1 reads LNHDA; CDR2 reads SQIVND (reference sequence). Trimming took 7 bases from V and 9 from J; bases not matched to a gene: 4. This CDR3 reads CASTRQGGEQFF. The CDR3 coding sequence is TGTGCCAGTACGAGACAGGGGGGTGAGCAGTTCTTC.

This sequence joins TRBV27 and TRBJ2-2, with TRBD1 identical over 8 bases. The CDR3 length is 21 residues. Germline V gives CDR1 MNHEY, CDR2 SMNVEV (reference sequence). The V and J ends lost 5 bases and 4 bases, in that order; junction bases with no gene match: 24. In nucleotides, the CDR3 is TGTGCCAGCAGTACCCTGGGCAGGGGGCTTGGTTGGTATGGAGTCACCGGGGAGCTGTTTTTT. Translated: CASSTLGRGLGWYGVTGELFF.

The table lists this clone with a count of one. V is TRBV5-4 and J is TRBJ2-4; 7 nucleotides line up with TRBD1. Trimming at V came to 2 bases and at J to 4 bases, leaving 6 bases not matched to a gene. The CDR3 consists of 15 residues. Germline V gives CDR1 SGHNT, CDR2 YYREEE (reference sequence). The CDR3: CASSFSGQAKNIQYF. The CDR3 DNA reads as TGTGCCAGCAGCTTCTCTGGACAGGCGAAAAACATTCAGTACTTC.

V and J are TRBV9 and TRBJ2-6, with 8 bases lining up with TRBD1. The CDR3 covers 16 residues. The V and J ends lost 4 bases and 4 bases, in that order; junction bases with no gene match: 7. Germline V lookup: CDR1 SGDLS, CDR2 YYNGEE. CDR3 DNA sequence: TGTGCCAGCAGCTTACGGGACAGGTCCGGGGCCAACGTCCTGACTTTC. Protein product: CASSLRDRSGANVLTF. Combining the CDR3 with reference TRBV9 and TRBJ2-6 gives the whole variable domain DSGVTQTPKHLITATGQRVTLRCSPRSGDLSVYWYQQSLDQGLQFLIQYYNGEERAKGNILERFSAQQFPDLHSELNLSSLELGDSALYFCASSLRDRSGANVLTFGAGSRLTVL.

The gene calls are TRBV6-5 and TRBJ1-1; a weak D match, TRBD1 (6 bases). Germline lookup yields CDR1 MNHEY and CDR2 SVGAGI. The CDR3 is 13 residues long. The CDR3 DNA reads TGTGCAGTATGGGGAGGGGGATGGACTGAAGCTTTCTTT. Translation: CAVWGGGWTEAFF.

This clone turned up a few times. This chain links TRBV4-1 with TRBJ1-2; a weak D match, TRBD1 (6 bases). From germline, CDR1 is MGHRA and CDR2 YSYEKL. Between the trimmed V and J ends, which lost 4 bases and 6 bases, there was a span of 12 bases. This CDR3 has 13 residues. CDR3 amino acids: CASSPTPGDGYTF. CDR3 sequence (DNA): TGCGCCAGCAGCCCCACCCCAGGGGATGGCTACACCTTC.

The V gene is TRBV9, the J gene TRBJ2-2; 8 nucleotides match TRBD1. Per germline, CDR1 SGDLS and CDR2 YYNGEE. The junction had 9 bases not matched to a gene; V was cut back by 4 bases and J by 4 bases. CDR3 length equals 16 residues. The CDR3 coding sequence is TGTGCCAGCAGCCCCCGGACAGGGCCCGTCACCGGGGAGCTGTTTTTT. Translation gives CASSPRTGPVTGELFF.

The V call is TRBV18, the J call TRBJ1-4, with 7 bases lining up with TRBD1. Germline values: CDR1 KGHSH, CDR2 LQKENI. The CDR3 is 14 residues long. J gave up 8 bases and V 3 bases, and 6 bases lay outside the gene matches. CDR3 nucleotides: TGTGCCAGCTCACCGGGGACAGAGGGGGAAAAACTGTTTTTT. It specifies CASSPGTEGEKLFF.

This chain joins TRBV4-1 and TRBJ1-3, with D hard to call. V was trimmed by 0 bases and J by 9 bases, leaving 15 bases between them. Germline V CDR1 and CDR2: MGHRA, YSYEKL. The CDR3 length is 15 residues. The CDR3 spells CASSQDSTESATIYF. CDR3 coding DNA: TGCGCCAGCAGCCAAGATTCGACGGAGTCGGCCACCATATATTTT.

Comments on this clone: Relative to the germline gene, one junction end is altered; a read error may explain this. The CDR3 DNA reads as TGTGCCAGTAGCGTAATTCCCCAGGGGGGTAAACTGTTTTTT. This sequence encodes CASSVIPQGGKLFF. The gene calls are TRBV9 and TRBJ1-4; 7 nucleotides match TRBD1. Germline CDR1 SGDLS, CDR2 YYNGEE. CDR3 size: 14 residues.

This clone was observed once. The chain joins TRBV4-3 to TRBJ2-5; 9 bases agree with TRBD2. Losses at the gene ends were 4 bases for V and 2 bases for J; bases not matched to a gene: 11. Germline V gene data show CDR1 as LGHNA and CDR2 as YSLEER. There are 17 residues in the CDR3. DNA of the CDR3: TGCGCCAGCAGCCTTACTCCGCGGGGGGGTTATCAAGAGACCCAGTACTTC. It encodes CASSLTPRGGYQETQYF.

The V gene is TRBV5-6, the J gene TRBJ1-2; 7 positions match TRBD1. The CDR3 length is 13 residues. V was pared by 5 bases and J by 4 bases, with 5 bases of the junction left unmatched. Germline V lookup: CDR1 SGHDT, CDR2 YYEEEE. CDR3 DNA sequence: TGTGCCAGCAGTTACGGACAGGCCTATGGCTACACCTTC. Translating gives CASSYGQAYGYTF.